This T cell receptor (beta chain) was sequenced for a study of CD8+ T cells in alopecia areata. Study context: Treated patients were given 5 to 10 mg oral tofacitinib twice daily. Study-level results: Scalp sample data also include resident alphabeta T cells from normal skin. TCR sharing was clearer in mice than between patients, perhaps partly owing to patient HLA diversity.

RNA was isolated and reverse transcribed to cDNA, the sequencing template. Some clones are missing from TCRdb's copy, which holds only in-frame ones; the method was immunoSEQ multiplex PCR. The repertoire includes over 100,000 clones, about 49% of them detected once, and 18% sits in the top ten. Turning to this clone: Its antigen is as yet unknown.

The sample here was CD8+ T cells sorted from blood, taken at week 0. The clonotype originates from a human donor with alopecia areata.

This CDR3 is CASSLETGGPGAQYF. CDR3 nucleotides: TGTGCCAGCAGCTTAGAAACAGGGGGACCTGGGGCCCAGTACTTC. The V call is TRBV11-2, the J call TRBJ2-5, with 8 bases fitting TRBD1. The CDR3 loop spans 15 amino acids. Germline V gives CDR1 SGHAT, CDR2 FQNNGV. Trimming took 0 bases from V and 9 from J; bases not matched to a gene: 9.